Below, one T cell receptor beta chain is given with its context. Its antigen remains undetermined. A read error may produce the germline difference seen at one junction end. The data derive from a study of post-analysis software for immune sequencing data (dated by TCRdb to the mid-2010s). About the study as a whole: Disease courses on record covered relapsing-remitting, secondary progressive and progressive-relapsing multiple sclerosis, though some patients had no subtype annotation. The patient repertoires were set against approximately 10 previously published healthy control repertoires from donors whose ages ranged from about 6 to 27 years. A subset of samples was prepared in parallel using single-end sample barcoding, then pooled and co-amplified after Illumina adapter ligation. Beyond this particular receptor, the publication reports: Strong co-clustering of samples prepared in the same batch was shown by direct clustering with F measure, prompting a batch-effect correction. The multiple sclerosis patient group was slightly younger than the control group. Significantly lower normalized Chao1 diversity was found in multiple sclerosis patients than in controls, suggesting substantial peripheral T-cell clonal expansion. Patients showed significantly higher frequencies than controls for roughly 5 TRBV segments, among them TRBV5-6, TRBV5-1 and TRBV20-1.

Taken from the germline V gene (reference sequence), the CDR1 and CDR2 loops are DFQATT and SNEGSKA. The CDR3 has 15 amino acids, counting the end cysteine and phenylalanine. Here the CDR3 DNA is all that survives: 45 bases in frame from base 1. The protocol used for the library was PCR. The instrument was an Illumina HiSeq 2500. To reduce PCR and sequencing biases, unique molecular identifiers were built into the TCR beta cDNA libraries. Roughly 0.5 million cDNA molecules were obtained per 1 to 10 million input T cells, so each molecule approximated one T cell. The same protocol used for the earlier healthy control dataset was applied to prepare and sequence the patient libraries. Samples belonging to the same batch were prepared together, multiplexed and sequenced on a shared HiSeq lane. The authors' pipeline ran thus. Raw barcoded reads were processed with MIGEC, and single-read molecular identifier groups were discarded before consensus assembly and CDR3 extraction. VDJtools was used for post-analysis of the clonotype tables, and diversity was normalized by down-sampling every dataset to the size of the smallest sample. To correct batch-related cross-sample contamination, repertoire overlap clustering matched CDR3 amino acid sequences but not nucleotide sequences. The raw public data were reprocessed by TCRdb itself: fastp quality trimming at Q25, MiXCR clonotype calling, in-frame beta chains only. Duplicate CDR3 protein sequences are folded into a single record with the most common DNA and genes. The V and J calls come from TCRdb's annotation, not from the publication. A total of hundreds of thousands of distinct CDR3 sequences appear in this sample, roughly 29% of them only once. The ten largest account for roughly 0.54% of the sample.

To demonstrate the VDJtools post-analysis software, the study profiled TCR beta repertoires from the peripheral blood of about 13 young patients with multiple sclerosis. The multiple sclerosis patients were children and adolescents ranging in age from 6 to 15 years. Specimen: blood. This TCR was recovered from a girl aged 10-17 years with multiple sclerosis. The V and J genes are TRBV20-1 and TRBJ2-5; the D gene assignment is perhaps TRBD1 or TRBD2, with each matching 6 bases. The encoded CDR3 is CSTSRVGDKQETQYF. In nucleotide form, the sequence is TGCAGTACTAGCCGGGTCGGGGACAAACAAGAGACCCAGTACTTC.